Listed below are T cell receptor beta chains from one sample, sequenced in a study of blood T cell repertoires in COVID-19. Only in-frame clones appear in the TCRdb table, and some are missing; sequencing was by immunoSEQ multiplex PCR. The sample contains 200,000 to 250,000 clones, approximately 80% of which appear only once. Sequencing was performed on peripheral blood. The source of these receptors is a woman of 80 years or more with active or convalescent COVID-19. CDR3s include the opening cysteine and the closing phenylalanine or tryptophan. The D gene is left open where the match is weak. Expanded clones are given a class, and other clones once, few, many or no size at all.

D | J | V | size | CDR3 | DNA
. | TRBJ2-3 | TRBV28 | . | CASSPPGVKADTQYF | TGTGCCAGCAGTCCTCCCGGGGTGAAGGCAGATACGCAGTATTTT
. | TRBJ1-5 | TRBV28 | . | CASSLSAKPQHF | TGTGCCAGCAGTTTATCCGCTAAGCCCCAGCATTTT
TRBD1 | TRBJ2-3 | TRBV18 | . | CASSPQRTGISDTQYF | TGTGCCAGCTCACCTCAAAGGACAGGCATCTCAGATACGCAGTATTTT
TRBD1 | TRBJ2-5 | TRBV5-1 | . | CASSLSQGARETQYF | TGCGCCAGCAGCTTGAGCCAGGGGGCACGAGAGACCCAGTACTTC
. | TRBJ2-2 | TRBV28 | . | CASSLSPGRGTGELFF | TGTGCCAGCAGTTTATCCCCCGGCAGGGGCACCGGGGAGCTGTTTTTT
TRBD1 | TRBJ2-1 | TRBV6-6 | . | CASSQIRDRVNNEQFF | TGTGCCAGCAGCCAAATCCGGGACAGGGTAAACAATGAGCAGTTCTTC
. | TRBJ2-1 | TRBV6-6 | . | CASSYGDPSYNEQFF | TGTGCCAGCAGTTACGGAGACCCAAGCTACAATGAGCAGTTCTTC
. | TRBJ2-5 | TRBV29-1 | . | CSVGQGGGAQYF | TGCAGCGTTGGGCAAGGAGGGGGGGCCCAGTACTTC
. | TRBJ2-3 | TRBV5-1 | . | CASKTGITDTQYF | TGCGCCAGCAAGACAGGAATCACAGATACGCAGTATTTT
TRBD1 | TRBJ1-4 | TRBV11-1 | once | CASSHPGQGNEKLFF | TGTGCCAGCAGCCATCCGGGACAGGGTAATGAAAAACTGTTTTTT
TRBD2 | TRBJ2-1 | TRBV6-4 | . | CASSDSSGARGNRNEQFF | TGTGCCAGCAGTGACTCGAGCGGGGCCCGCGGGAATCGGAATGAGCAGTTCTTC
. | TRBJ1-1 | TRBV29-1 | . | CSVRAGYMNTEAFF | TGCAGCGTTCGGGCAGGGTACATGAACACTGAAGCTTTCTTT
. | TRBJ1-5 | TRBV7-8 | . | CASSLVAGIQPQHF | TGTGCCAGCAGCTTAGTCGCAGGGATCCAGCCCCAGCATTTT
TRBD1 | TRBJ2-1 | TRBV4-3 | . | CASSLSQTGVPHEQFF | TGCGCCAGCAGCCTATCCCAGACAGGGGTTCCGCATGAGCAGTTCTTC
. | TRBJ1-2 | TRBV5-1 | . | CASSLTGQGLDYGYTF | TGCGCCAGCAGCTTAACCGGGCAGGGGCTGGACTATGGCTACACCTTC
. | TRBJ1-2 | TRBV5-1 | . | CASSLIGGNYGYTF | TGCGCCAGCAGCTTGATTGGGGGCAATTATGGCTACACCTTC